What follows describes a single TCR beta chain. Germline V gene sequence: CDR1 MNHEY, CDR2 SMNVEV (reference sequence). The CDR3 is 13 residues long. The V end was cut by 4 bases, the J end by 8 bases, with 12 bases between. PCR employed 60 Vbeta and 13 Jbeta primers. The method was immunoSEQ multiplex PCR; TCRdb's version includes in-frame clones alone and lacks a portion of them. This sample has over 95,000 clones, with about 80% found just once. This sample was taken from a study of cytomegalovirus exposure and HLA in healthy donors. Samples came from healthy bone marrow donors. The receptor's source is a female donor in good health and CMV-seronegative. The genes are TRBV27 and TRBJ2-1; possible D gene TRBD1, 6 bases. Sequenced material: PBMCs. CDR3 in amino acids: CASSYVQGDEQFF. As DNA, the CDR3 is TGTGCCAGCAGTTACGTACAGGGCGATGAGCAGTTCTTC.